The 6 T cell receptor beta chains presented below share a single source sample, sequenced in a study of human T cells and chemical hapten exposure. The time point is: patch test 2, 6 weeks after DPC sensitization. Treatment defined: therapeutic diphenylcyclopropenone sensitization with weekly scalp DPC. A single record per CDR3 protein comes from TCRdb applying MiXCR to the RACE reads. The data show a few hundred thousand distinct CDR3 sequences, roughly 6.3% seen once. The sample in question was whole blood, obtained in connection with sensitization to the hapten diphenylcyclopropenone (DPC). Every receptor here comes from a woman aged 18-30 years with alopecia areata. Some clones in this sample may be carry-over from other donors' samples.

A few counts support this clonotype. The CDR3: CASSYSSDTQYF. CDR3 DNA: TGTGCCAGCAGTTACTCTTCTGATACGCAGTATTTT. The chain recombines TRBV6-6 with TRBJ2-3; no definite D call. The CDR3 covers 12 residues. Germline CDR1 MNHNY, CDR2 SVGAGI (reference sequence). V gave up 0 bases and J gave up 6 bases, with 4 bases separating them.

The CDR3 is CASSFWGPGGIQYF. As DNA, the CDR3 is TGTGCCAGCAGCTTCTGGGGGCCGGGAGGCATTCAGTACTTC. J is TRBJ2-4 and V is TRBV5-4, with D maybe TRBD2 (7 bases). Per germline, CDR1 SGHNT and CDR2 YYREEE (reference sequence). The CDR3 is 14 residues long. Trimming took off 2 bases at V and 9 bases at J, with 15 bases between the two ends.

This clonotype has just a few counts. CDR3 nucleotide sequence: TGTGCCATCTCGCCTGTTATAACGGATAGTCGGCCCCAGCATTTT. The encoded protein is CAISPVITDSRPQHF. The chain recombines TRBV2 with TRBJ1-5, with D unclear. V shed 10 bases and J shed 9 bases, with 25 bases lying between them. The CDR3 runs to 15 residues. Germline lookup yields CDR1 SNHLY and CDR2 FYNNEI. The full variable domain, in which reference TRBV2 and TRBJ1-5 provide the parts outside the CDR3, is EPEVTQTPSHQVTQMGQEVILRCVPISNHLYFYWYRQILGQKVEFLVSFYNNEISEKSEIFDDQFSVERPDGSNFTLKIRSTKLEDSAMYFCAISPVITDSRPQHFGDGTRLSIL.

This clonotype turned up a few times. The chain links TRBV5-1 to TRBJ2-5, with 15 bases that match TRBD2. CDR1 is SGHRS and CDR2 is YFSETQ in the germline V gene. V dropped 3 bases and J dropped 3; count of bases not matched to a gene: 21. CDR3 length: 22 amino acids. For the CDR3, the DNA is TGCGCCAGCAGCTCCACGCTCCCTGGGACTAGCGGGGGGTATGAGATAAAAGAGACCCAGTACTTC. Protein: CASSSTLPGTSGGYEIKETQYF.

This clonotype appeared a few times. This chain joins TRBV14 and TRBJ1-4, with 9 bases lining up with TRBD1. Per germline, CDR1 SGHDN and CDR2 FVKESK. V was pared by 3 bases and J by 12 bases, with 2 bases of the junction left unmatched. CDR3 length: 12 residues. The CDR3 nucleotides read TGTGCCAGCAGCCAGGGACAGGGACAACTGTTTTTT. Protein: CASSQGQGQLFF.

This clonotype was counted a few times. The chain uses TRBV4-3 and TRBJ1-6; no definite D call. This CDR3 spans 13 amino acids. The V end lost 1 base, the J end lost 8 bases, and 6 bases lay between the germline ends. CDR1 LGHNA and CDR2 YSLEER come from the germline V gene. DNA for the CDR3: TGCGCCAGCAGCCAAGCGGAGGATTCACCCCTCCACTTT. This gives the protein CASSQAEDSPLHF.